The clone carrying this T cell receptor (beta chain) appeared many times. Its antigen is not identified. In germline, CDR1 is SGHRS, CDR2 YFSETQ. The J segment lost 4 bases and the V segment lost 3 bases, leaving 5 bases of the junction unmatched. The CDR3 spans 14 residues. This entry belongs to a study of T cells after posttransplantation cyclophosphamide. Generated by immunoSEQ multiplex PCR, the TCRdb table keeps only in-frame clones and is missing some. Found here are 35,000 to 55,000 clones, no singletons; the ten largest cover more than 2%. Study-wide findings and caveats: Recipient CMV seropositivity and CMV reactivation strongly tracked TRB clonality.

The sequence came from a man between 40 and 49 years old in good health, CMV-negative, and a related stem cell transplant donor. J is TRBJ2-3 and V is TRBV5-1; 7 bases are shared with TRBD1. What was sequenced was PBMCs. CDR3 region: CASSSGQSSDTQYF. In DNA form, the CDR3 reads TGCGCCAGCAGCTCGGGACAGTCGTCAGATACGCAGTATTTT. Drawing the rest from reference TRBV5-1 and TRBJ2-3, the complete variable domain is KAGVTQTPRYLIKTRGQQVTLSCSPISGHRSVSWYQQTPGQGLQFLFEYFSETQRNKGNFPGRFSGRQFSNSRSEMNVSTLELGDSALYLCASSSGQSSDTQYFGPGTRLTVL.